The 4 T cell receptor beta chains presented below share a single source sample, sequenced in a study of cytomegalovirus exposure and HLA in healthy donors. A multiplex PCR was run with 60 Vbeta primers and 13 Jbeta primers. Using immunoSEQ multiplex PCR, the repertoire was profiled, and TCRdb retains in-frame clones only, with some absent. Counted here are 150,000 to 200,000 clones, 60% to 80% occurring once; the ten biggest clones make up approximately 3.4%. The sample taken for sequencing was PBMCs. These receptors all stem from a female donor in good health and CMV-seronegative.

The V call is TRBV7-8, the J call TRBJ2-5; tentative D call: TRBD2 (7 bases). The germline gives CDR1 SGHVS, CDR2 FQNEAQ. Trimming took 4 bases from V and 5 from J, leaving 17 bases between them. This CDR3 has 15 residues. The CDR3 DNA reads TGTGCCAGCAGCTCCTCGGGGGGCGTTGGTGAGACCCAGTACTTC. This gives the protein CASSSSGGVGETQYF.

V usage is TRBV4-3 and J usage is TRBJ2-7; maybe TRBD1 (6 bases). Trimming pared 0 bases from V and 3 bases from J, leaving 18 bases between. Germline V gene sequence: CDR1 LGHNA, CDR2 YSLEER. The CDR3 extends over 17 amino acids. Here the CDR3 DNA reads TGCGCCAGCAGCCAAGATCCGACCCCCCGACAGGTCTACGAGCAGTACTTC. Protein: CASSQDPTPRQVYEQYF.

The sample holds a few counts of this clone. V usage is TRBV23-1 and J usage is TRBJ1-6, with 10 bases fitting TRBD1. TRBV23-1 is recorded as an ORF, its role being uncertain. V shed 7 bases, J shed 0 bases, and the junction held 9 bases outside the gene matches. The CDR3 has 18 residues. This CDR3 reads CASTGDRGFDSYNSPLHF. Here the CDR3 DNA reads TGCGCCAGCACCGGGGACAGGGGATTTGACTCCTATAATTCACCCCTCCACTTT.

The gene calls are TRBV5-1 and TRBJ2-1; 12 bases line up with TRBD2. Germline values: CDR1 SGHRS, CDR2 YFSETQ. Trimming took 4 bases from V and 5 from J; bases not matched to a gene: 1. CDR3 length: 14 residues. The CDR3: CASSLAGGNNEQFF. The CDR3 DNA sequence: TGCGCCAGCAGCCTAGCGGGGGGGAACAATGAGCAGTTCTTC. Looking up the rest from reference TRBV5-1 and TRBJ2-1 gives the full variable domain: KAGVTQTPRYLIKTRGQQVTLSCSPISGHRSVSWYQQTPGQGLQFLFEYFSETQRNKGNFPGRFSGRQFSNSRSEMNVSTLELGDSALYLCASSLAGGNNEQFFGPGTRLTVL.